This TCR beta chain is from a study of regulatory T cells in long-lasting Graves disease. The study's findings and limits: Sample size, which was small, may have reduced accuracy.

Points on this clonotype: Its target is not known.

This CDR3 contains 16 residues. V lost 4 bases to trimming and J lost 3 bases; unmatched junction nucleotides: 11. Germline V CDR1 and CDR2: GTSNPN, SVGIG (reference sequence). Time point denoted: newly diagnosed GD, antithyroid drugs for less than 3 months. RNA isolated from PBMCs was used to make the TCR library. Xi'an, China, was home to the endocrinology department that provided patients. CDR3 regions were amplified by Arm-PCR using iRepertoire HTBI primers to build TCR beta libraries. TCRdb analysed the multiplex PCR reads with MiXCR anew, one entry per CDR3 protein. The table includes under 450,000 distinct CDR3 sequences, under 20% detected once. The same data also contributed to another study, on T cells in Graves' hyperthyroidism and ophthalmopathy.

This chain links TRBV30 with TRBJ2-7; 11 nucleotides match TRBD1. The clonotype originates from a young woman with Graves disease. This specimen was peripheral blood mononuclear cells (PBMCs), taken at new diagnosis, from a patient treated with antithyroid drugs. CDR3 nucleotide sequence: TGTGCCTGGAACAGTCGTCCCGGGACAGGGGGCTACGAGCAGTACTTC. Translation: CAWNSRPGTGGYEQYF.